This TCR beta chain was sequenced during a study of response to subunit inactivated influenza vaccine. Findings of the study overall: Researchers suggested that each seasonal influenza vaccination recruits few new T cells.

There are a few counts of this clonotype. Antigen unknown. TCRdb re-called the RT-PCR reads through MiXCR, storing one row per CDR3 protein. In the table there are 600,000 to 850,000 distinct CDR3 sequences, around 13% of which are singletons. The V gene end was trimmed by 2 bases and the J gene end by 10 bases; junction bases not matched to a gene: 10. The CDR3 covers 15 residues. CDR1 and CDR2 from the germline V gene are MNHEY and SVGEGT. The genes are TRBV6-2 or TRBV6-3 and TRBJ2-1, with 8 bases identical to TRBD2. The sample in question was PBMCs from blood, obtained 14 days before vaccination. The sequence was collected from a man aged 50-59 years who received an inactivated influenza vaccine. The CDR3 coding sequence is TGTGCCAGCAGTTACGGCGGGACTAGGTCTTGGGAGCAGTTCTTC. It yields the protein CASSYGGTRSWEQFF.